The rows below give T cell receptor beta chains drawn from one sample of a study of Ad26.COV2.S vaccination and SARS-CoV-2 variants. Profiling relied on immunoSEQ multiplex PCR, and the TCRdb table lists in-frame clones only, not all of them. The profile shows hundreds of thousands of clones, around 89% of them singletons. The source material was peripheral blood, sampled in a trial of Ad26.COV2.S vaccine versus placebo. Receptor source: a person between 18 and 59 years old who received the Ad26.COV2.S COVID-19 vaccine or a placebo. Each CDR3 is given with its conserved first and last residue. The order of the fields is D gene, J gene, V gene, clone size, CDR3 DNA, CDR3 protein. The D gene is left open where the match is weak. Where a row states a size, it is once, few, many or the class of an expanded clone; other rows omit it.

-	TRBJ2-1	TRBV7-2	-	TGTGCCAGCAGCTTAAGCTCCTACAATGAGCAGTTCTTC	CASSLSSYNEQFF
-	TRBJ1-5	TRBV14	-	TGTGCCAGCAGCCACGATGCAGATCAGCCCCAGCATTTT	CASSHDADQPQHF
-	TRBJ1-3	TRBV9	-	TGTGCCAGCAGCGTGCTAAGTTCTGGAAACACCATATATTTT	CASSVLSSGNTIYF
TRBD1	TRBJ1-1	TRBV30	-	TGTGCCTGGAGTACCGCATACAGGGGAAGTACTGAAGCTTTCTTT	CAWSTAYRGSTEAFF
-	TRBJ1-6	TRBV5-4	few	TGTGCCAGCAGCTTGTGGGGAAATTCACCCCTCCACTTT	CASSLWGNSPLHF
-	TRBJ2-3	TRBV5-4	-	TGTGCCAGCAGCTTGGCTGGTACTAGCACAGATACGCAGTATTTT	CASSLAGTSTDTQYF
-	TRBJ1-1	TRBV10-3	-	TGTGCCATCAGCTCCGAGCAGATGAACACTGAAGCTTTCTTT	CAISSEQMNTEAFF
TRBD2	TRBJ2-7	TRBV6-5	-	TGTGCCAGCGGACTAGGTCCTTCCTACGAGCAGTACTTC	CASGLGPSYEQYF
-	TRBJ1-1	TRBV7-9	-	TGTGCCAGCAGCTTATCAATGGGGCGAGGCACTGAAGCTTTCTTT	CASSLSMGRGTEAFF
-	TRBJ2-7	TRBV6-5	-	TGTGCCAGCAGCCGCCGGGCGGAATACTCCTACGAGCAGTACTTC	CASSRRAEYSYEQYF
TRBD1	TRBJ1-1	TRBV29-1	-	TGCAGCGGAGGACAGGGAGGGAACACTGAAGCTTTCTTT	CSGGQGGNTEAFF
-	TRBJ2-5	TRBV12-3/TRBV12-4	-	TGTGCCAGCAGTTTAAATTTGGGGGAGACCCAGTACTTC	CASSLNLGETQYF
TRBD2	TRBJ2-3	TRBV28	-	TGTGCCAGCAGTTTAGCGGGAGGGAGCACAGATACGCAGTATTTT	CASSLAGGSTDTQYF
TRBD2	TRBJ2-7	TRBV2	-	TGTGCCAGCAGAGCCGGGACTAGCGGTGGTTCCTACGAGCAGTACTTC	CASRAGTSGGSYEQYF
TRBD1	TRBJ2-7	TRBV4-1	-	TGCGCCAGCAGCCCCCGCGGGACAGGGGGCGTGAGCTCCTACGAGCAGTACTTC	CASSPRGTGGVSSYEQYF
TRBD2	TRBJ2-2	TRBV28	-	TGTGCCAGCAGTTTCCTAGCGGGAAACACCGGGGAGCTGTTTTTT	CASSFLAGNTGELFF
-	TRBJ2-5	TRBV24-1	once	TGTGCCACCAGTGATTTTCGAGACTCGGAGACCCAGTACTTC	CATSDFRDSETQYF
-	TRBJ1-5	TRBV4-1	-	TGCGCCAGCAGCCAAGATGGAAGGATGGAGCAGCCCCAGCATTTT	CASSQDGRMEQPQHF